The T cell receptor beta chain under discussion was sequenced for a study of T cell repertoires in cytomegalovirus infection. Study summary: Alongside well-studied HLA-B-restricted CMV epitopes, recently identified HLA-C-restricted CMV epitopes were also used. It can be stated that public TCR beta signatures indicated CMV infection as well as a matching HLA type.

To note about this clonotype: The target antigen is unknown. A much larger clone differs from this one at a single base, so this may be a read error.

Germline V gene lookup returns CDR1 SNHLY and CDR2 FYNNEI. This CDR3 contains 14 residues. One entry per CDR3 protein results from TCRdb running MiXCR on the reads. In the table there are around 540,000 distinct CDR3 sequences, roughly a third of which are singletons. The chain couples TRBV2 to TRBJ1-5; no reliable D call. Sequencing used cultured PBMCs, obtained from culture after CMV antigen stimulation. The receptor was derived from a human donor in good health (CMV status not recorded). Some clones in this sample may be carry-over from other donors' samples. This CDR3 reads CASSEMTSKQPQHF. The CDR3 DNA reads TGTGCCAGCAGTGAAATGACAAGCAAGCAGCCCCAGCATTTT.